A selection of T cell receptor beta chains follows, all from one sample in a study of T cells in Graves' hyperthyroidism and ophthalmopathy. TCRdb called the multiplex PCR reads again in MiXCR, with one record for every CDR3 protein. The table records a few hundred thousand distinct CDR3 sequences, about 20% of them present only once. The sample consisted of blood. These receptors were taken from a woman aged 65 to 85 with Graves' ophthalmopathy. Each CDR3 is given without its conserved first and last residue. Only some rows state a clone size, as once, few, many or a class for expanded clones.

CDR3: ASSLADAGGSATEAF; J: TRBJ1-1; V: TRBV7-2; size: -
CDR3: ASSEGGIAKNIQY; J: TRBJ2-4; V: TRBV5-1; size: -
CDR3: ASSPFGTSDNEQF; J: TRBJ2-1; V: TRBV11-2; size: many
CDR3: SAMTSGRINEQY; J: TRBJ2-7; V: TRBV20-1; size: -
CDR3: SARKGGSTNEKLF; J: TRBJ1-4; V: TRBV20-1; size: few
CDR3: ACQGQGGQPQH; J: TRBJ1-5; V: TRBV30; size: few
CDR3: ASSYANTDTQY; J: TRBJ2-3; V: TRBV7-9; size: -
CDR3: ASSSQGVLIYNEQF; J: TRBJ2-1; V: TRBV7-2; size: few
CDR3: ASSQTGEEEQY; J: TRBJ2-7; V: TRBV3-1; size: -
CDR3: ASSSRGNTEAF; J: TRBJ1-1; V: TRBV5-1; size: many
CDR3: ASNSAAARTDTQY; J: TRBJ2-3; V: TRBV5-4; size: once
CDR3: ASRGQGFDGELF; J: TRBJ2-2; V: TRBV19; size: once
CDR3: ASSQSDRGSSYNEQF; J: TRBJ2-1; V: TRBV14; size: -
CDR3: ASSLRGQEQF; J: TRBJ2-1; V: TRBV7-2; size: few
CDR3: ASSLGGGAWVNTEAF; J: TRBJ1-1; V: TRBV7-2; size: many
CDR3: ASSSGQGTLETQY; J: TRBJ2-5; V: TRBV7-9; size: -
CDR3: ASSLGLGLASYEQY; J: TRBJ2-7; V: TRBV2; size: -
CDR3: ASSSLWRGETQY; J: TRBJ2-5; V: TRBV7-9; size: -
CDR3: ASSPGDGEQY; J: TRBJ2-7; V: TRBV18; size: many
CDR3: SAPSGRASDTQY; J: TRBJ2-3; V: TRBV20-1; size: few
CDR3: ASSMGRFPGADEQY; J: TRBJ2-7; V: TRBV19; size: -
CDR3: ASSLSWTGKNNEQF; J: TRBJ2-1; V: TRBV7-8; size: few
CDR3: SARDSGVPNTEAF; J: TRBJ1-1; V: TRBV20-1; size: -
CDR3: AISESGLGAYEQY; J: TRBJ2-7; V: TRBV10-3; size: few
CDR3: SARVGQGRSAF; J: TRBJ1-1; V: TRBV20-1; size: -
CDR3: ASSPTSGSSETQY; J: TRBJ2-5; V: TRBV7-9; size: -